The 23 T cell receptor beta chains in this list originate from one sample, sequenced in a study of T cell repertoires in cytomegalovirus infection. The antigens for these receptors are not known. Each CDR3 protein is one row after TCRdb ran MiXCR on the reads. The data hold about 160,000 distinct CDR3 sequences, with roughly a fifth observed a single time. Sequenced here: CD8+ T cells from cultured PBMCs, sampled from culture after CMV antigen stimulation. The receptors here all came from a human donor in good health (CMV status not recorded). Some clones in this sample may be carry-over from other donors' samples.

The gene calls are TRBV12-3 or TRBV12-4 and TRBJ1-1; 11 bases fit TRBD1. This CDR3 region has 15 residues. Trimming removed 3 bases from V and 4 bases from J; junction bases left unmatched: 4. The CDR3 region has the DNA TGTGCCAGCAGTTTGAGGACAGGGGGCGGCACTGAAGCTTTCTTT. It codes for CASSLRTGGGTEAFF.

J is TRBJ2-1 and V is TRBV7-4; D gene uncertain. CDR3 size: 16 residues. The germline gives CDR1 SGHVT, CDR2 SQSDAQ. Trimming cost V 2 bases and J 13 bases, with 24 bases left between them. CDR3 in amino acids: CASSLWPRPPLSLQFF. DNA of the CDR3: TGTGCCAGCAGCTTATGGCCCAGACCGCCCCTGTCTCTCCAGTTCTTC.

This chain uses TRBV2 with TRBJ2-7; 9 nucleotides agree with TRBD1. In germline, CDR1 is SNHLY, CDR2 FYNNEI. Trimming at V came to 6 bases and at J to 6 bases, leaving 18 bases not matched to a gene. The CDR3 sequence is 17 residues long. CDR3 region: CASRHPGTGFGVSEQYF. CDR3 sequence (DNA): TGTGCCAGCAGACATCCCGGGACAGGGTTTGGTGTTTCCGAGCAGTACTTC.

This clonotype was counted a single time. This chain links TRBV7-6 with TRBJ2-7; D possibly corresponds to TRBD2 (6 bases). The CDR3 is 14 residues long. Deletions cut 5 bases from V and 5 bases from J, with 16 bases between. Germline CDR1 and CDR2: SGHVS and FNYEAQ. CDR3 sequence (DNA): TGTGCCAGCAGCGCCGGGACTCTGCTACACGAGCAGTACTTC. It translates to CASSAGTLLHEQYF.

This chain connects TRBV7-9 to TRBJ2-3; 7 nucleotides agree with TRBD2. The germline CDR1 and CDR2 sequences are SEHNR and FQNEAQ (reference sequence). With V trimmed by 1 base and J by 4 bases, 2 bases remained unmatched. CDR3 length: 14 amino acids. CDR3 residues: CASSLVAGADTQYF. The CDR3 region has the DNA TGTGCCAGCAGCTTAGTGGCGGGGGCAGATACGCAGTATTTT.

The chain carries TRBV7-4 and TRBJ1-1; D unclear. Trimming cost V 2 bases and J 2 bases, with 12 bases left between them. Germline assignment: CDR1 SGHVT and CDR2 SQSDAQ. The length of the CDR3 is 15 residues. The CDR3 bases are TGTGCCAGCAGCTTAAATAGGCGCGGAAACACTGAAGCTTTCTTT. Translated, it gives CASSLNRRGNTEAFF.

The chain combines TRBV7-9 with TRBJ2-7; 8 bases match TRBD1. The V segment lost 1 base and the J segment 5 bases; nucleotides outside the gene matches: 4. The CDR3 contains 14 residues. Germline V gene data show CDR1 as SEHNR and CDR2 as FQNEAQ (reference sequence). Written as DNA, the CDR3 is TGTGCCAGCAGCTTAGGGGACAGGAACCACGAGCAGTACTTC. Its protein is CASSLGDRNHEQYF.

The table lists this clonotype with many counts. The chain uses TRBV12-3 or TRBV12-4 and TRBJ1-1; D uncertain. The V gene lost 5 bases and the J gene lost 0 bases, with 13 bases spanning the gap. The CDR3 contains 15 residues. This CDR3 reads CASSQKTVVNTEAFF. The CDR3 DNA reads as TGTGCCAGCAGTCAAAAAACAGTAGTGAACACTGAAGCTTTCTTT.

The chain links TRBV7-2 to TRBJ2-5; D gene unclear. Germline lookup yields CDR1 SGHTA and CDR2 FQGNSA. V shed 1 base and J shed 1 base, with 16 bases lying between them. This CDR3 contains 17 residues. The CDR3 loop is CASSLVLGKVIQETQYF. As DNA, the CDR3 is TGTGCCAGCAGCTTAGTTCTAGGGAAGGTCATCCAAGAGACCCAGTACTTC.

V gene TRBV10-3 combines with J gene TRBJ1-5, with D possibly being TRBD1 (5 bases). Trimming pared 10 bases from V and 0 bases from J, leaving 13 bases between. Germline CDR1 ENHRY, CDR2 SYGVKD. This CDR3 comprises 14 residues. In nucleotides, the CDR3 is TGTGCCACGCATCCAGGGAATAGCAATCAGCCCCAGCATTTT. Translation gives CATHPGNSNQPQHF.

This clonotype was seen many times. V usage is TRBV12-3 or TRBV12-4 and J usage is TRBJ1-1; D gene ambiguous. V dropped 3 bases and J dropped 3 bases, with 17 bases sitting between them. The CDR3 contains 16 residues. The CDR3 region is CASSLGTWSHDTEAFF. DNA of the CDR3: TGTGCCAGCAGTTTGGGAACGTGGAGTCACGACACTGAAGCTTTCTTT.

The chain combines TRBV9 with TRBJ1-1, with D unresolved. The CDR3 has 14 amino acids. V was trimmed by 2 bases and J by 3 bases, leaving 11 bases between them. The germline V gene encodes CDR1 SGDLS and CDR2 YYNGEE. CDR3 sequence (DNA): TGTGCCAGCAGCGTCAAACCAGAGTACACTGAAGCTTTCTTT. It codes for CASSVKPEYTEAFF.

This clonotype turned up a few times. V usage is TRBV7-3 and J usage is TRBJ2-6, with D hard to call. V lost 5 bases to trimming and J lost 1 base, with 12 bases between them. The CDR3 loop spans 16 amino acids. The germline gives CDR1 SGHTA, CDR2 FQGTGA. The chain's CDR3 is CASSLGLRSGANVLTF. The DNA for the CDR3 is TGTGCCAGCAGCCTAGGGCTGCGATCTGGGGCCAACGTCCTGACTTTC.

This clonotype was observed a few times. This chain's CDR3 is CASTVAGGAGGEQFF. CDR3 nucleotides: TGTGCCAGCACCGTAGCGGGGGGGGCCGGGGGTGAGCAGTTCTTC. The chain recombines TRBV7-8 with TRBJ2-1; 11 nucleotides agree with TRBD2. There are 15 residues in the CDR3. Trimming took 7 bases from V and 9 from J; bases not matched to a gene: 11. Germline V gene sequence: CDR1 SGHVS, CDR2 FQNEAQ.

The chain links TRBV12-3 or TRBV12-4 to TRBJ1-2; D perhaps matches TRBD1 (5 bases). The ends were cut back, 5 bases at V and 6 bases at J, with 22 bases in the middle. The CDR3 contains 16 residues. The CDR3 region is CASSPLGDGGLDGYTF. CDR3 in DNA: TGTGCCAGCAGTCCACTGGGGGACGGCGGCCTTGATGGCTACACCTTC.

This clonotype was seen a handful of times. J is TRBJ2-3 and V is TRBV5-1, with D perhaps TRBD2 (6 bases). This CDR3 spans 16 amino acids. Germline V gene sequence: CDR1 SGHRS, CDR2 YFSETQ. Trimming took 5 bases from V and 3 from J, leaving 19 bases between them. This CDR3 reads CASRSTGDSWTDTQYF. CDR3 bases: TGCGCCAGCAGGTCGACGGGAGACTCATGGACAGATACGCAGTATTTT. Looking up the rest from reference TRBV5-1 and TRBJ2-3 gives the full variable domain: KAGVTQTPRYLIKTRGQQVTLSCSPISGHRSVSWYQQTPGQGLQFLFEYFSETQRNKGNFPGRFSGRQFSNSRSEMNVSTLELGDSALYLCASRSTGDSWTDTQYFGPGTRLTVL.

This clonotype was seen a few times. CDR3 in DNA: TGCAGTGCTAGAGATCGAGGGTCTAGCTCCTATAATTCACCCCTCCACTTT. Its translation: CSARDRGSSSYNSPLHF. V and J are TRBV20-1 and TRBJ1-6; D is ambiguous. The CDR3 consists of 17 residues. The ends were cut back, 0 bases at V and 0 bases at J, with 12 bases in the middle. Germline V gene sequence: CDR1 DFQATT, CDR2 SNEGSKA (reference sequence).

The genes are TRBV27 and TRBJ2-2; unclear D gene. The germline V gene encodes CDR1 MNHEY and CDR2 SMNVEV (reference sequence). Trimming took off 3 bases at V and 4 bases at J, with 9 bases between the two ends. The CDR3 totals 14 residues. The CDR3 DNA is TGTGCCAGCAGTTTGCAATTACGCACCGGGGAGCTGTTTTTT. Protein product: CASSLQLRTGELFF.

This clonotype was observed a single time. The chain carries TRBV9 and TRBJ2-1; TRBD2 matches at 9 bases. Germline CDR1 reads SGDLS; CDR2 reads YYNGEE. J gave up 4 bases and V 0 bases, and 5 bases lay outside the gene matches. The CDR3 sequence is 16 residues long. CDR3 protein: CASSVGAGGPYNEQFF. The CDR3 DNA reads as TGTGCCAGCAGCGTAGGGGCGGGGGGGCCGTACAATGAGCAGTTCTTC.

This clonotype has just one count. J is TRBJ1-2 and V is TRBV2; TRBD1 is a possible D gene (5 bases). Trimming pared 3 bases from V and 3 bases from J, leaving 17 bases between. Germline-derived CDR1 and CDR2 are SNHLY and FYNNEI. This CDR3 is 16 amino acids long. CDR3 protein: CASSEMIQGYDYGYTF. The CDR3 DNA reads TGTGCCAGCAGTGAGATGATTCAGGGATATGACTATGGCTACACCTTC.

CDR3 DNA: TGTGCCAGCACCCCCCGGGACAGGGCCTACGAGCAGTACTTC. Translated: CASTPRDRAYEQYF. This chain uses TRBV12-3 or TRBV12-4 with TRBJ2-7, with 9 bases matching TRBD1. V gave up 7 bases and J gave up 2 bases; unmatched junction bases: 6. The CDR3 totals 14 residues.

The genes are TRBV27 and TRBJ1-5; TRBD1 agrees at 7 bases. Germline V gives CDR1 MNHEY, CDR2 SMNVEV (reference sequence). The V and J ends lost 3 bases and 1 base, in that order; junction bases with no gene match: 9. This CDR3 contains 17 residues. Written as DNA, the CDR3 is TGTGCCAGCAGTTTCTATTGGACAGGAGGCAGCAATCAGCCCCAGCATTTT. Its protein is CASSFYWTGGSNQPQHF.

This clonotype was seen a handful of times. V usage is TRBV4-3 and J usage is TRBJ1-4; no clear D. V was shortened by 0 bases and J by 6 bases, with 11 bases between the two germline ends. The CDR3 totals 15 residues. Germline V gene lookup returns CDR1 LGHNA and CDR2 YSLEER. CDR3 in DNA: TGCGCCAGCAGCCAAGATTCATGGGCAGATGAAAAACTGTTTTTT. Its translation is CASSQDSWADEKLFF.